This note documents a single TCR beta chain sequence. The sample comes from a study of T cell clones after liver transplantation. Profiled with immunoSEQ multiplex PCR; TCRdb holds only in-frame clones, not every one. The repertoire includes around 51,000 clones, roughly 90% of them detected once, and roughly 14% sits in the top ten. Germline trimming cut 3 bases from V and 5 bases from J; bases unmatched to any gene: 2. CDR1 and CDR2 from the germline V gene are MDHEN and SYDVKM. The CDR3 runs 14 residues. This material consisted of CD8+ T cells from blood, taken 12 months after liver transplant. This sequence originates from a human patient who received a liver transplant. Some T cells may be transferred from the graft donor. The chain combines TRBV28 with TRBJ2-2, with TRBD1 identical over 8 bases. DNA for the CDR3: TGTGCCAGCAGTTTCTACAGGGGGACCGGGGAGCTGTTTTTT. Translation: CASSFYRGTGELFF.